Listed here are 31 T cell receptor beta chains from one sample, sequenced in a study of cytomegalovirus exposure and HLA in healthy donors. The PCR had 60 Vbeta and 13 Jbeta primers. TCRdb keeps only in-frame clones here, not all; method: immunoSEQ multiplex PCR. Of approximately 33,000 clones listed, approximately 55% are singletons. The specimen sequenced was PBMCs. The receptors were gathered from a woman aged 40 to 50 in good health and CMV-seropositive.

This clone was detected once. The chain carries TRBV27 and TRBJ1-6; D call uncertain. CDR1 is MNHEY, CDR2 SMNVEV, per germline (reference sequence). The CDR3 contains 15 residues. Trimming removed 3 bases from V and 9 bases from J, with 15 bases in between. In nucleotides, the CDR3 is TGTGCCAGCAGTTTCGACGGGTACTACCCTTCACCCCTCCACTTT. Protein sequence: CASSFDGYYPSPLHF.

The CDR3 sequence is CASSLRAGTNEKLFF. The CDR3 DNA sequence: TGCGCCAGCAGCCTACGCGCCGGAACTAATGAAAAACTGTTTTTT. The chain recombines TRBV4-1 with TRBJ1-4; D gene unclear. With 4 bases removed from V and 1 base from J, the gap between germline ends came to 10 bases. CDR1 is MGHRA, CDR2 YSYEKL, per germline. The CDR3 contains 15 residues.

This chain joins TRBV28 and TRBJ2-2; D unresolved. V dropped 10 bases and J dropped 4 bases, with 19 bases sitting between them. The CDR3 consists of 15 residues. Germline values: CDR1 MDHEN, CDR2 SYDVKM. The CDR3 DNA is TGTGCCACCTCTCATGCGAAAATGAGCACCGGGGAGCTGTTTTTT. Protein product: CATSHAKMSTGELFF. Using reference TRBV28 and TRBJ2-2 for the parts outside the CDR3, the full variable domain is DVKVTQSSRYLVKRTGEKVFLECVQDMDHENMFWYRQDPGLGLRLIYFSYDVKMKEKGDIPEGYSVSREKKERFSLILESASTNQTSMYLCATSHAKMSTGELFFGEGSRLTVL.

The V call is TRBV5-1, the J call TRBJ2-1; 8 nucleotides match TRBD2. The V gene end was trimmed by 4 bases and the J gene end by 8 bases; junction bases not matched to a gene: 8. The CDR3 length is 14 residues. Per germline, CDR1 SGHRS and CDR2 YFSETQ. The CDR3, as DNA: TGCGCCAGCAGCATGTTTAGCGGGGAGGATGAGCAGTTCTTC. It is translated as CASSMFSGEDEQFF.

The rearrangement uses TRBV7-9 and TRBJ1-4; perhaps TRBD1 as D (5 bases). Trimming removed 4 bases at V and 7 bases at J, with 13 bases between. The CDR3 is made up of 14 amino acids. Germline-derived CDR1 and CDR2 are SEHNR and FQNEAQ (reference sequence). CDR3 bases: TGTGCCAGCAGCTCAGACAGCCAGGGTGAAAAACTGTTTTTT. Its translation is CASSSDSQGEKLFF. The whole variable domain, filled in from reference TRBV7-9 and TRBJ1-4, reads DTGVSQNPRHKITKRGQNVTFRCDPISEHNRLYWYRQTLGQGPEFLTYFQNEAQLEKSRLLSDRFSAERPKGSFSTLEIQRTEQGDSAMYLCASSSDSQGEKLFFGSGTQLSVL.

This clone turned up a few times. V and J are TRBV7-2 and TRBJ2-7, with 12 bases identical to TRBD2. This CDR3 has 15 amino acids. The germline CDR1 and CDR2 sequences are SGHTA and FQGNSA. The V and J ends lost 4 bases and 2 bases, in that order; junction bases with no gene match: 3. The DNA for the CDR3 is TGTGCCAGCAGCTCTCTAGCGGGGGGGACCTACGAGCAGTACTTC. Its protein product is CASSSLAGGTYEQYF.

The chain carries TRBV28 and TRBJ1-4; 9 bases agree with TRBD1. CDR1 MDHEN and CDR2 SYDVKM come from the germline V gene. V shed 3 bases, J shed 7 bases, and the junction held 3 bases outside the gene matches. The CDR3 has 14 amino acids. DNA of the CDR3: TGTGCCAGCAGTTTCGCGGGACAGGGTGAAAAACTGTTTTTT. This codes for CASSFAGQGEKLFF.

This clone was counted a single time. This chain joins TRBV9 and TRBJ1-1; D is ambiguous. V was clipped by 0 bases and J by 1 base, with 4 bases between them. Germline loops: CDR1 SGDLS, CDR2 YYNGEE. This CDR3 has 13 amino acids. The DNA for the CDR3 is TGTGCCAGCAGCGTAGCAGGGAACACTGAAGCTTTCTTT. Its protein product is CASSVAGNTEAFF.

In this sample, this clone is medium-sized. This chain links TRBV6-5 with TRBJ1-3; no clear D gene. Trimming stripped 7 bases from V and 1 base from J, with 11 bases between. From germline, CDR1 is MNHEY and CDR2 SVGAGI. The CDR3 runs 14 residues. The CDR3 protein is CASTPGGSGNTIYF. The CDR3 DNA is TGTGCCAGCACGCCCGGAGGATCTGGAAACACCATATATTTT.

V is TRBV2 and J is TRBJ2-2; 10 bases map to TRBD1. The V segment lost 6 bases and the J segment 5 bases; nucleotides outside the gene matches: 3. The CDR3 length is 14 residues. Germline V gives CDR1 SNHLY, CDR2 FYNNEI. The CDR3 region has the DNA TGTGCCAGCAGGGCGGACAGGGGGACCGGGGAGCTGTTTTTT. It codes for CASRADRGTGELFF.

V gene TRBV9 combines with J gene TRBJ2-2, with D maybe TRBD2 (7 bases). The V gene's germline CDR1 is SGDLS and CDR2 YYNGEE. V lost 0 bases and J 2 bases, leaving 8 bases between the germline ends. CDR3 length: 15 residues. CDR3 amino acids: CASSVAGGNTGELFF. The CDR3 bases are TGTGCCAGCAGCGTAGCGGGGGGCAACACCGGGGAGCTGTTTTTT. The full variable domain, in which reference TRBV9 and TRBJ2-2 provide the parts outside the CDR3, is DSGVTQTPKHLITATGQRVTLRCSPRSGDLSVYWYQQSLDQGLQFLIQYYNGEERAKGNILERFSAQQFPDLHSELNLSSLELGDSALYFCASSVAGGNTGELFFGEGSRLTVL.

This clone was found a few times. The CDR3 DNA reads as TGCGCCAGCAGCCGCGAGAATAGCAGGGTGGGCGATGGCTACACCTTC. It specifies CASSRENSRVGDGYTF. This chain uses TRBV4-1 with TRBJ1-2; possibly TRBD1 for D (5 bases). The germline V gene encodes CDR1 MGHRA and CDR2 YSYEKL. Trimming stripped 4 bases from V and 6 bases from J, with 21 bases between. This CDR3 comprises 16 residues.

V is TRBV9 and J is TRBJ2-1, with a tentative D call TRBD2 (5 bases). Germline-derived CDR1 and CDR2 are SGDLS and YYNGEE. The CDR3 runs to 13 residues. V lost 4 bases and J 3 bases, leaving 8 bases between the germline ends. The CDR3 is CASSSGFYNEQFF. In DNA form, the CDR3 reads TGTGCCAGCAGCTCGGGATTCTACAATGAGCAGTTCTTC.

The genes are TRBV29-1 and TRBJ2-2; a weak D match, TRBD1 (6 bases). V lost 4 bases, J lost 0 bases, and 9 bases lay in between. The CDR3 loop spans 14 amino acids. Germline values: CDR1 SQVTM, CDR2 ANQGSEA. CDR3 bases: TGCAGCGTTGGGGCAGGGGCGAACACCGGGGAGCTGTTTTTT. Residues: CSVGAGANTGELFF.

The chain combines TRBV7-9 with TRBJ1-2; 9 positions match TRBD1. V lost 6 bases and J lost 8; bases outside the gene matches: 7. Germline CDR1 SEHNR, CDR2 FQNEAQ (reference sequence). The CDR3 is 13 residues long. The CDR3 reads CASRSTGGEGYTF. In nucleotides, the CDR3 is TGTGCCAGCAGGTCAACAGGGGGCGAAGGCTACACCTTC.

The rearrangement links TRBV5-6 to TRBJ1-1; 12 nucleotides agree with TRBD1. The CDR3 spans 16 residues. V lost 5 bases, J lost 0 bases, and 5 bases stayed unmatched. Germline CDR1 is SGHDT and CDR2 is YYEEEE. The CDR3 DNA sequence: TGTGCCAGCAGGTCCGGGACAGGGGGCATGAACACTGAAGCTTTCTTT. As protein: CASRSGTGGMNTEAFF. Based on the CDR3 plus reference TRBV5-6 and TRBJ1-1, the full variable domain is DAGVTQSPTHLIKTRGQQVTLRCSPKSGHDTVSWYQQALGQGPQFIFQYYEEEERQRGNFPDRFSGHQFPNYSSELNVNALLLGDSALYLCASRSGTGGMNTEAFFGQGTRLTVV.

The CDR3 DNA reads TGCGCCAGCAGCCAAGGAGGGACAGGGAACACTGAAGCTTTCTTT. It yields the protein CASSQGGTGNTEAFF. The chain carries TRBV4-1 and TRBJ1-1, with 8 nucleotides matching TRBD1. After removal of 1 base from V and 1 base from J, the junction contained 2 bases not matched to a gene. The germline V gene encodes CDR1 MGHRA and CDR2 YSYEKL. The CDR3 sequence is 15 residues long.

The rearrangement uses TRBV19 and TRBJ2-7, with 8 nucleotides matching TRBD1. With 4 bases clipped from V and 6 bases from J, the junction kept 2 bases outside the gene matches. CDR1 LNHDA and CDR2 SQIVND come from the germline V gene (reference sequence). CDR3 length: 12 residues. The chain's CDR3 is CASSTRGREQYF. The CDR3 nucleotides read TGTGCCAGTAGTACCAGGGGGCGCGAGCAGTACTTC.

The CDR3 protein is CASSPPSYSGPLHF. In nucleotides, the CDR3 is TGTGCCAGCAGCCCTCCCTCCTACAGCGGACCCCTCCACTTT. The V gene is TRBV5-4, the J gene TRBJ1-6; D is unresolved. Looked up from germline, CDR1 is SGHNT and CDR2 is YYREEE (reference sequence). Trimming pared 4 bases from V and 12 bases from J, leaving 17 bases between. The CDR3 runs 14 residues.

This clone occurred a few times. The rearrangement links TRBV4-3 to TRBJ2-2; 10 nucleotides agree with TRBD1. Trimming at V came to 3 bases and at J to 2 bases, leaving 3 bases not matched to a gene. This CDR3 is 16 amino acids long. The germline gives CDR1 LGHNA, CDR2 YSLEER. In nucleotides, the CDR3 is TGCGCCAGCAGCCAGGACAGGGGGATAAACACCGGGGAGCTGTTTTTT. Protein product: CASSQDRGINTGELFF.

This clone was detected only a few times. This sequence joins TRBV7-6 and TRBJ1-4, with a tentative D call TRBD1 (5 bases). V was clipped by 0 bases and J by 3 bases, with 14 bases between them. CDR1 and CDR2 from the germline V gene are SGHVS and FNYEAQ. The length of the CDR3 is 17 residues. CDR3 loop: CASSLADAGSANEKLFF. CDR3 sequence (DNA): TGTGCCAGCAGCTTAGCGGATGCAGGGTCGGCTAATGAAAAACTGTTTTTT.

This clone appeared once. The chain has TRBV5-8 and TRBJ2-3; TRBD2 might be the D (5 bases). Trimming left V 0 bases short and J 0 bases short, with 17 bases between. The CDR3 totals 18 residues. CDR1 and CDR2 (germline): SGHTS, YDEGEE. The CDR3 sequence is CASSLGFMVLASTDTQYF. CDR3 nucleotide sequence: TGTGCCAGCAGCTTGGGCTTCATGGTTCTAGCCAGCACAGATACGCAGTATTTT.

CDR3 DNA: TGCAGCGTCGAGGGAGGGGACGAGGGCAAAAACATTCAGTACTTC. This encodes CSVEGGDEGKNIQYF. V usage is TRBV29-1 and J usage is TRBJ2-4; 7 positions agree with TRBD2. Germline loops: CDR1 SQVTM, CDR2 ANQGSEA. The CDR3 spans 15 residues. The V and J ends lost 6 bases and 3 bases, in that order; junction bases with no gene match: 11.

V is TRBV10-3 and J is TRBJ1-1; unclear D gene. The CDR3 runs 15 residues. Trimming pared 0 bases from V and 1 base from J, leaving 9 bases between. Germline V CDR1 and CDR2: ENHRY, SYGVKD. The CDR3 nucleotides read TGTGCCATCAGTGAGTCCGGACTGGGGAACACTGAAGCTTTCTTT. Its protein product is CAISESGLGNTEAFF.

A few counts support this clone. The chain uses TRBV29-1 and TRBJ1-3; unclear D gene. Germline V gene lookup returns CDR1 SQVTM and CDR2 ANQGSEA. The CDR3 sequence is 15 residues long. V gave up 7 bases and J gave up 0 bases, with 16 bases separating them. CDR3 in amino acids: CSAVGRKSSGNTIYF. In DNA form, the CDR3 reads TGCAGCGCCGTTGGGAGGAAGAGCTCTGGAAACACCATATATTTT.

This clone was recorded a few times. The V gene is TRBV10-3, the J gene TRBJ2-5; D is possibly TRBD2 (6 bases). The germline V and J ends were trimmed by 3 bases and 0 bases, with 11 bases remaining between them. The germline CDR1 and CDR2 sequences are ENHRY and SYGVKD. This CDR3 comprises 15 residues. CDR3 loop: CAISESASDQETQYF. CDR3 sequence (DNA): TGTGCCATCAGTGAATCGGCTAGCGACCAAGAGACCCAGTACTTC.

The CDR3 nucleotides read TGCGCCAGCAGCCCATCTTTCGTTGGGCCCGCGAACACCGGGGAGCTGTTTTTT. Amino acid sequence: CASSPSFVGPANTGELFF. This sequence joins TRBV4-1 and TRBJ2-2, with D hard to call. Germline CDR1 and CDR2: MGHRA and YSYEKL. The CDR3 runs 18 residues. V lost 4 bases to trimming and J lost 0 bases, with 18 bases between them.

CDR3 nucleotide sequence: TGTGCCTGGGGCGGGACAGAGAATTCACCCCTCCACTTT. Its protein product is CAWGGTENSPLHF. The chain recombines TRBV30 with TRBJ1-6; 7 bases map to TRBD1. Germline V gene data show CDR1 as GTSNPN and CDR2 as SVGIG (reference sequence). The CDR3 sequence is 13 residues long. J was trimmed by 7 bases and V by 5 bases; bases with no gene match: 5.

This chain connects TRBV2 to TRBJ2-1; the match to TRBD1 covers 12 bases. This CDR3 contains 17 residues. In germline, CDR1 is SNHLY, CDR2 FYNNEI. V trimming: 2 bases; J trimming: 9 bases; junction bases outside the gene matches: 11. DNA for the CDR3: TGTGCCAGCAGTGAAAGGCTACCGGGACAGGGGGCGGTTGAGCAGTTCTTC. This sequence encodes CASSERLPGQGAVEQFF.

The CDR3 sequence: CASSVSRTGSYNEQFF. The CDR3 DNA reads TGTGCCAGCAGTGTCTCTCGGACAGGGTCCTACAATGAGCAGTTCTTC. The chain uses TRBV25-1 and TRBJ2-1; 8 nucleotides align to TRBD1. The trim removed 4 bases at V and 1 base at J, leaving 6 bases unmatched. Germline values: CDR1 MGHDK, CDR2 SYGVNS. This CDR3 is built from 16 residues.

The chain carries TRBV20-1 and TRBJ2-3, with D possibly TRBD1 on 6 matching bases. Germline V gene sequence: CDR1 DFQATT, CDR2 SNEGSKA (reference sequence). The CDR3 has 11 residues. V gave up 5 bases and J gave up 7 bases, with 10 bases separating them. CDR3 coding DNA: TGCAGTGCTCACAGGGATTATACGCAGTATTTT. As protein: CSAHRDYTQYF.